A single sample is the source of the 27 T cell receptor beta chains below, sequenced in a study of T cells in localized non-small cell lung cancer. Sequencing was performed with immunoSEQ multiplex PCR; in TCRdb, only in-frame clones are kept and a portion is missing. The sample has under 40,000 clones; roughly 93% are singletons. The material sequenced was peripheral blood, taken before any cancer treatment. The receptor source for this set is a female donor at least 60 years old with stage I lung adenocarcinoma.

The rearrangement uses TRBV19 and TRBJ2-1; unclear D gene. Per the germline V gene, CDR1 is LNHDA and CDR2 is SQIVND (reference sequence). Deletions cut 0 bases from V and 4 bases from J, with 4 bases between. The CDR3 totals 13 residues. The CDR3 region has the DNA TGTGCCAGTAGTATAGAGAGGTACAATGAGCAGTTCTTC. Protein: CASSIERYNEQFF.

This chain connects TRBV11-3 to TRBJ2-3, with TRBD2 identical over 14 bases. Trimming cost V 5 bases and J 7 bases; bases outside gene matches: 8. Germline V lookup: CDR1 SGHNT, CDR2 YENEEA. CDR3 length: 16 residues. The CDR3 nucleotides read TGTGCCAGCAGCCCGACTAGCGGGAGGGCCGCGCATACGCAGTATTTT. Protein product: CASSPTSGRAAHTQYF.

The chain uses TRBV19 and TRBJ2-1, with a possible D match to TRBD2 (5 bases). V was cut by 3 bases and J by 2 bases, with 11 bases left in between. Germline V gene lookup returns CDR1 LNHDA and CDR2 SQIVND (reference sequence). This CDR3 is 15 amino acids long. This chain's CDR3 is CASSIEPRAYNEQFF. The CDR3 DNA follows: TGTGCCAGTAGTATCGAACCGCGGGCCTACAATGAGCAGTTCTTC. The full variable domain, in which reference TRBV19 and TRBJ2-1 provide the parts outside the CDR3, is DGGITQSPKYLFRKEGQNVTLSCEQNLNHDAMYWYRQDPGQGLRLIYYSQIVNDFQKGDIAEGYSVSREKKESFPLTVTSAQKNPTAFYLCASSIEPRAYNEQFFGPGTRLTVL.

J is TRBJ2-2 and V is TRBV7-3; 9 bases fit TRBD1. This CDR3 has 16 amino acids. CDR1 is SGHTA, CDR2 FQGTGA, per germline. V lost 2 bases and J lost 6; bases outside the gene matches: 7. CDR3 in amino acids: CASSLGRTGEAGELFF. DNA for the CDR3: TGTGCCAGCAGCTTAGGACGGACAGGGGAGGCCGGGGAGCTGTTTTTT. Filled out from reference TRBV7-3 and TRBJ2-2, the complete variable domain reads GAGVSQTPSNKVTEKGKYVELRCDPISGHTALYWYRQSLGQGPEFLIYFQGTGAADDSGLPNDRFFAVRPEGSVSTLKIQRTERGDSAVYLCASSLGRTGEAGELFFGEGSRLTVL.

The V gene is TRBV7-2, the J gene TRBJ2-2; no definite D call. Germline V lookup: CDR1 SGHTA, CDR2 FQGNSA. This CDR3 is built from 12 residues. Trimming pared 4 bases from V and 3 bases from J, leaving 3 bases between. The DNA for the CDR3 is TGTGCCAGCAGCTACTACACCGGGGAGCTGTTTTTT. Translating it yields CASSYYTGELFF.

This sequence joins TRBV18 and TRBJ2-7, with no clear D. V was pared by 6 bases and J by 6 bases, with 21 bases between. Per germline, CDR1 KGHSH and CDR2 LQKENI. The CDR3 loop spans 15 amino acids. The CDR3 nucleotides are TGTGCCAGCTCGCCTAATACAGCCCGTGTGGGCGAGCAGTACTTC. Translated, it gives CASSPNTARVGEQYF. The entire variable domain, with the rest obtained from reference TRBV18 and TRBJ2-7, is as follows: NAGVMQNPRHLVRRRGQEARLRCSPMKGHSHVYWYRQLPEEGLKFMVYLQKENIIDESGMPKERFSAEFPKEGPSILRIQQVVRGDSAAYFCASSPNTARVGEQYFGPGTRLTVT.

This chain connects TRBV4-2 to TRBJ1-2, with a possible D match to TRBD1 (6 bases). This CDR3 spans 15 amino acids. The germline gives CDR1 LGHNA, CDR2 YNFKEQ. V dropped 4 bases and J dropped 2 bases, with 14 bases sitting between them. This CDR3 reads CASSPNAGGNYGYTF. The CDR3, as DNA: TGTGCCAGCAGCCCAAACGCCGGGGGCAACTATGGCTACACCTTC.

The genes are TRBV19 and TRBJ1-5, with TRBD1 as a possible D gene (6 bases). Trimming removed 7 bases at V and 1 base at J, with 11 bases between. The CDR3 consists of 14 residues. The germline gives CDR1 LNHDA, CDR2 SQIVND (reference sequence). The CDR3: CASIGGWSNQPQHF. CDR3 in DNA: TGTGCCAGTATAGGGGGTTGGAGCAATCAGCCCCAGCATTTT.

The chain is built from TRBV6-4 and TRBJ2-3, with 10 positions matching TRBD2. In germline, CDR1 is MRHNA, CDR2 SNTAGT. The CDR3 runs to 13 residues. V lost 5 bases and J lost 6; bases outside the gene matches: 2. For the CDR3, the DNA is TGTGCCAGCAGTTCTAGCGGGAGTGATACGCAGTATTTT. Translated: CASSSSGSDTQYF.

This clone was detected only once. The rearrangement uses TRBV27 and TRBJ2-2; D remains unclear. This CDR3 contains 13 residues. CDR1 MNHEY and CDR2 SMNVEV come from the germline V gene (reference sequence). Between the trimmed V and J ends, which lost 3 bases and 6 bases, there was a span of 8 bases. The CDR3 region has the DNA TGTGCCAGCAGTTTCTTTGGAGCCGGGGAGCTGTTTTTT. It is translated as CASSFFGAGELFF.

The chain combines TRBV28 with TRBJ1-2; TRBD1 matches 7 bases. The junction had 5 bases not matched to a gene; V was cut back by 6 bases and J by 4 bases. This CDR3 comprises 13 residues. In germline, CDR1 is MDHEN, CDR2 SYDVKM. The CDR3 loop is CASRSGGSYGYTF. The CDR3 nucleotides read TGTGCCAGCAGATCAGGGGGAAGCTATGGCTACACCTTC.

The chain is built from TRBV7-9 and TRBJ2-7, with a weak D call TRBD1 (5 bases). CDR1 SEHNR and CDR2 FQNEAQ come from the germline V gene (reference sequence). The CDR3 contains 14 residues. The germline V and J ends were trimmed by 1 base and 1 base, with 8 bases remaining between them. The DNA for the CDR3 is TGTGCCAGCAGCTTAGGCGCAGGGTCCTACGAGCAGTACGTC. Amino acids: CASSLGAGSYEQYV.

The chain carries TRBV29-1 and TRBJ2-7; TRBD1 is a possible D gene (6 bases). With 6 bases removed from V and 2 bases from J, the gap between germline ends came to 14 bases. The CDR3 consists of 13 residues. From germline, CDR1 is SQVTM and CDR2 ANQGSEA. CDR3 sequence: CSVGAALTYEQYF. CDR3 DNA sequence: TGCAGCGTGGGGGCAGCGTTGACCTACGAGCAGTACTTC.

This chain uses TRBV19 with TRBJ2-2, with D unclear. Germline values: CDR1 LNHDA, CDR2 SQIVND (reference sequence). CDR3 length: 14 amino acids. Trimming pared 5 bases from V and 3 bases from J, leaving 10 bases between. CDR3 coding DNA: TGTGCCAGTAGTCTCGGACGGGACACCGGGGAGCTGTTTTTT. Translation gives CASSLGRDTGELFF.

The CDR3 coding sequence is TGCGCCAGCAGCCAAGGACAACTGAACACTGAAGCTTTCTTT. Its translation: CASSQGQLNTEAFF. This sequence joins TRBV4-3 and TRBJ1-1; D unresolved. CDR1 is LGHNA and CDR2 is YSLEER in the germline V gene. The V end lost 1 base, the J end lost 0 bases, and 6 bases lay between the germline ends. The CDR3 length is 14 residues.

This chain joins TRBV30 and TRBJ1-3; 8 nucleotides match TRBD1. There are 13 residues in the CDR3. V gave up 2 bases and J gave up 4 bases; unmatched junction bases: 1. The germline V gene encodes CDR1 GTSNPN and CDR2 SVGIG (reference sequence). Here the CDR3 DNA reads TGTGCCTGGAGTCGACAGGGGGGAAACACCATATATTTT. Translated, it gives CAWSRQGGNTIYF.

The chain's CDR3 is CASSPSEKATDTQYF. CDR3 nucleotides: TGTGCCAGCAGTCCTTCGGAGAAAGCCACAGATACGCAGTATTTT. This sequence joins TRBV25-1 and TRBJ2-3; the D is unclear. With 5 bases removed from V and 2 bases from J, the gap between germline ends came to 14 bases. Per the germline V gene, CDR1 is MGHDK and CDR2 is SYGVNS. This CDR3 is 15 amino acids long.

This chain links TRBV28 with TRBJ1-2; 7 positions match TRBD1. The CDR3 totals 16 residues. The germline V gene has CDR1 MDHEN and CDR2 SYDVKM. V gave up 6 bases and J gave up 4 bases; unmatched junction bases: 14. The CDR3 sequence: CASRPTPGQNFYGYTF. The DNA of the CDR3 is TGTGCCAGCAGACCCACTCCGGGACAGAATTTCTATGGCTACACCTTC.

This clone was found once. The chain links TRBV18 to TRBJ1-4; possibly TRBD1 for D (5 bases). Germline-derived CDR1 and CDR2 are KGHSH and LQKENI. This CDR3 has 15 amino acids. Trimming removed 2 bases at V and 5 bases at J, with 12 bases between. The chain's CDR3 is CASSPGAGHNEKLFF. The CDR3 DNA follows: TGTGCCAGCTCACCAGGGGCAGGGCACAATGAAAAACTGTTTTTT.

This clone was observed a handful of times. Other DNA sequences of this sample code for an identical CDR3. J is TRBJ2-2 and V is TRBV14, with 9 positions matching TRBD1. Germline lookup yields CDR1 SGHDN and CDR2 FVKESK. Germline trimming cut 2 bases from V and 6 bases from J; bases unmatched to any gene: 10. The CDR3 totals 17 residues. CDR3 loop: CASSQTTGGAGAGELFF. In nucleotides, the CDR3 is TGTGCCAGCAGCCAAACTACAGGGGGCGCGGGGGCCGGGGAGCTGTTTTTT.

The rearrangement links TRBV28 to TRBJ2-6; D is undetermined. Trimming left V 8 bases short and J 1 base short, with 0 bases between. This CDR3 contains 11 residues. Germline V CDR1 and CDR2: MDHEN, SYDVKM. CDR3 residues: CASSGANVLTF. In DNA, the CDR3 is TGTGCCAGCTCTGGGGCCAACGTCCTGACTTTC.

The rearrangement joins TRBV30 to TRBJ2-7, with a weak D call TRBD1 (7 bases). CDR1 is GTSNPN and CDR2 is SVGIG in the germline V gene (reference sequence). The V end was cut by 5 bases, the J end by 4 bases, with 15 bases between. The CDR3 is made up of 13 amino acids. The CDR3 DNA reads TGTGCCTGGTGCAGGGGGGCTAGTTACGAGCAGTACTTC. It codes for CAWCRGASYEQYF.

The V call is TRBV6-5, the J call TRBJ2-5; 9 positions agree with TRBD1. The CDR3 runs to 14 residues. Germline values: CDR1 MNHEY, CDR2 SVGAGI. Trimming at V came to 2 bases and at J to 5 bases, leaving 3 bases not matched to a gene. CDR3 sequence: CASSYETGGETQYF. CDR3 nucleotides: TGTGCCAGCAGTTACGAGACAGGGGGTGAGACCCAGTACTTC.

The chain carries TRBV7-7 and TRBJ2-1, with a possible D match to TRBD1 (5 bases). The CDR3 runs to 13 residues. CDR1 SSHAT and CDR2 FNYEAQ come from the germline V gene (reference sequence). Trimming removed 0 bases at V and 5 bases at J, with 5 bases between. The CDR3 is CASSLAQDNEQFF. The CDR3 DNA follows: TGTGCCAGCAGCTTAGCACAGGACAATGAGCAGTTCTTC. Together with reference TRBV7-7 and TRBJ2-1, the CDR3 gives the full variable domain: GAGVSQSPRYKVTKRGQDVTLRCDPISSHATLYWYQQALGQGPEFLTYFNYEAQPDKSGLPSDRFSAERPEGSISTLTIQRTEQRDSAMYRCASSLAQDNEQFFGPGTRLTVL.

The rearrangement uses TRBV5-1 and TRBJ2-1; 10 positions match TRBD2. V lost 5 bases and J lost 6; bases outside the gene matches: 5. This CDR3 is built from 14 residues. The germline V gene encodes CDR1 SGHRS and CDR2 YFSETQ. CDR3 in amino acids: CASRSLAGPNEQFF. The CDR3 region has the DNA TGCGCCAGCAGGTCACTAGCGGGACCCAATGAGCAGTTCTTC.

The chain joins TRBV7-9 to TRBJ1-5; weak D call: TRBD1 (6 bases). The CDR3 is 16 amino acids. CDR1 is SEHNR and CDR2 is FQNEAQ in the germline V gene (reference sequence). V was clipped by 0 bases and J by 2 bases, with 11 bases between them. The CDR3 DNA reads TGTGCCAGCAGCTTAGCGGCGGCAGGGGGCAATCAGCCCCAGCATTTT. Its protein product is CASSLAAAGGNQPQHF.

This clone was detected only once. This rearrangement joins TRBV18 to TRBJ2-1, with 8 bases identical to TRBD2. This CDR3 comprises 14 residues. Germline V gene sequence: CDR1 KGHSH, CDR2 LQKENI. The ends lost 1 base at V and 6 bases at J; junction bases unmatched: 2. The CDR3 DNA sequence: TGTGCCAGCTCACCACAGCGGGGGAGCAATGAGCAGTTCTTC. Its protein is CASSPQRGSNEQFF. The whole variable domain, remainder taken from reference TRBV18 and TRBJ2-1, is NAGVMQNPRHLVRRRGQEARLRCSPMKGHSHVYWYRQLPEEGLKFMVYLQKENIIDESGMPKERFSAEFPKEGPSILRIQQVVRGDSAAYFCASSPQRGSNEQFFGPGTRLTVL.